The TCR beta chain described here comes from a study of blood T cells in healthy people across ages. The CDR3 consists of 17 residues. Germline V gene data show CDR1 as MNHNS and CDR2 as SASEGT. V trimming: 6 bases; J trimming: 0 bases; junction bases outside the gene matches: 10. Sample-barcoded 5' priming and a J-beta primer mix drove a second PCR of about 6 to 12 cycles. TCRdb called the 5' RACE reads again in MiXCR, with one record for every CDR3 protein. The sample carries under 1,000,000 distinct CDR3 sequences, under 40% recorded once. Donor samples were obtained from healthy Caucasian individuals from Russia, aged roughly 6 to 95. In its sample, this clonotype was seen a few times.

This chain uses TRBV6-1 with TRBJ2-2, with 7 nucleotides matching TRBD2. What was sequenced was blood. The receptor comes from a man aged 18 to 29 in good health. This chain's CDR3 is CASSPSPGRSNTGELFF. CDR3 coding DNA: TGTGCCAGCAGCCCCTCCCCCGGGAGGTCGAACACCGGGGAGCTGTTTTTT.